The source of this T cell receptor (beta chain) is a study of blood T cell repertoires in COVID-19. Overall study context: Acute and convalescent COVID-19 samples came from the United States, Italy and Spain.

Germline trimming cut 4 bases from V and 10 bases from J; bases unmatched to any gene: 8. CDR1 and CDR2 from the germline V gene are MNHEY and SMNVEV (reference sequence). The CDR3 spans 14 residues. This clone occurred once. Source study methods: Nucleated cell counts were estimated from reference gene primer amplification. Sequencing was performed with immunoSEQ multiplex PCR; in TCRdb, only in-frame clones are kept and a portion is missing. Clone size and V and J calls were adopted from that table, with D and trimming inferred from the DNA. The sample shows some 200,000 clones, 70% to 90% of them seen only once.

The clonotype was recovered from a man aged 35-49 years with active or convalescent COVID-19. Sequenced input: peripheral blood. The chain links TRBV27 to TRBJ1-4; 8 positions agree with TRBD1. Written as DNA, the CDR3 is TGTGCCAGCAGTTCGACAGGGGTCGGCGCAAAACTGTTTTTT. Translation gives CASSSTGVGAKLFF.